Here is one T cell receptor beta chain with its context. The sample originates from a study of control samples from healthy donors and cancer patients. The CDR3 length is 13 residues. Per germline, CDR1 MNHEY and CDR2 SVGAGI. The V and J ends lost 6 bases and 8 bases, in that order; junction bases with no gene match: 9. The assay was immunoSEQ multiplex PCR, and TCRdb's table has in-frame clones only and misses some. The sample lists roughly 200,000 clones, about 91% occurring once. Source material: blood. This clonotype was obtained from a man aged 25-40 years in good health. The gene calls are TRBV6-5 and TRBJ1-2, with 7 bases identical to TRBD1. CDR3 amino acids: CASREGQLRGYTF. In DNA, the CDR3 is TGTGCCAGCAGGGAGGGACAGCTAAGGGGCTACACCTTC.